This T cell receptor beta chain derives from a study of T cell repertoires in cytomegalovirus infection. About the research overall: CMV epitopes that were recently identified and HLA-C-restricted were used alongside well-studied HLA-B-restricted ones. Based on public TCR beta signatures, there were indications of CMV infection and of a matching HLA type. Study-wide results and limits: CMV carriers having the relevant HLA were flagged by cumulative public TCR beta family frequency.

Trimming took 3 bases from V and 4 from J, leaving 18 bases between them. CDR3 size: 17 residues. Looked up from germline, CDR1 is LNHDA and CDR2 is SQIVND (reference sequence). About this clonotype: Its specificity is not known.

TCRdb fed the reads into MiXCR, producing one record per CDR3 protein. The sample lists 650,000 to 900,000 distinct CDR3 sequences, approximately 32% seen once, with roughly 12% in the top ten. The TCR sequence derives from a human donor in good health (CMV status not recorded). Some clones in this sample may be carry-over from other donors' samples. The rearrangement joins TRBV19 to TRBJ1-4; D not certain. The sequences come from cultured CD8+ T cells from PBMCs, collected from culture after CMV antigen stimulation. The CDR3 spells CASSIGTDSSLNEKLFF. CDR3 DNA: TGTGCCAGTAGTATTGGAACCGACTCTTCCCTTAATGAAAAACTGTTTTTT.